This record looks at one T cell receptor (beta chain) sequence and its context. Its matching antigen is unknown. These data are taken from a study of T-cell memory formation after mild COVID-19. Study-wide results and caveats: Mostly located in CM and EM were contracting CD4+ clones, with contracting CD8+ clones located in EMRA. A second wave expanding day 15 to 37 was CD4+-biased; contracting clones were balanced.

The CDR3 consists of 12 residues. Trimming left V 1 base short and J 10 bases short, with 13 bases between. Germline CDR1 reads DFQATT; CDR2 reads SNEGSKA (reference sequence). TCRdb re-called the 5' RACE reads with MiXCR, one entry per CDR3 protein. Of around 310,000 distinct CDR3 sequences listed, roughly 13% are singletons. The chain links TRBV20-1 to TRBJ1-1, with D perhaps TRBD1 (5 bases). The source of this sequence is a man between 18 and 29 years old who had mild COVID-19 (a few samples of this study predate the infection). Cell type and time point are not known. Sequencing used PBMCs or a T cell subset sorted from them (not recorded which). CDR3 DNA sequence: TGCAGTGCTAGAGGCAGGGCATATGGAGCTTTCTTT. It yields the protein CSARGRAYGAFF.